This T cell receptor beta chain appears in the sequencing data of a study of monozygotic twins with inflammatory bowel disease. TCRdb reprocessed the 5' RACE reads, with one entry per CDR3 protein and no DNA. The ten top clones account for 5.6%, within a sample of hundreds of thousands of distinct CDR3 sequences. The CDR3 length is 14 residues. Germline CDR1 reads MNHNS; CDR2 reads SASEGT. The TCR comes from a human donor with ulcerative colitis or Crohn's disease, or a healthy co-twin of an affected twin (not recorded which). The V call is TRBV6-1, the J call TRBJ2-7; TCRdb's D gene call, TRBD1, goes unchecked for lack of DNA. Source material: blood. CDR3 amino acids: CASRRQGVAYEQYF.